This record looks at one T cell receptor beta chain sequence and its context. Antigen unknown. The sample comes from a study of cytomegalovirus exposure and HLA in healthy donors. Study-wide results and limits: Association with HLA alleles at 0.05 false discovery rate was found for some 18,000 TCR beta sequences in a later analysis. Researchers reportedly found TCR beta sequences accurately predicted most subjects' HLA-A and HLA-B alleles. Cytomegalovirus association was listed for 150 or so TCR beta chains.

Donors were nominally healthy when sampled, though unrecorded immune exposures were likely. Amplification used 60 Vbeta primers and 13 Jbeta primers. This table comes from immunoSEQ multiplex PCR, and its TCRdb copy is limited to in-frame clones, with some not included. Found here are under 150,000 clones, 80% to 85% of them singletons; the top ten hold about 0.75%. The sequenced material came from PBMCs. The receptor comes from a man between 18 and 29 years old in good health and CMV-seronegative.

The CDR3 DNA reads TGTGCCAGTACATACAGGCTCCAAAGGGGGAATGAAAAACTGTTTTTT. Translated, it gives CASTYRLQRGNEKLFF. The rearrangement joins TRBV7-9 to TRBJ1-4; possibly TRBD1 for D (6 bases). Looked up from germline, CDR1 is SEHNR and CDR2 is FQNEAQ (reference sequence). The CDR3 has 16 amino acids. With 9 bases removed from V and 5 bases from J, the gap between germline ends came to 22 bases.